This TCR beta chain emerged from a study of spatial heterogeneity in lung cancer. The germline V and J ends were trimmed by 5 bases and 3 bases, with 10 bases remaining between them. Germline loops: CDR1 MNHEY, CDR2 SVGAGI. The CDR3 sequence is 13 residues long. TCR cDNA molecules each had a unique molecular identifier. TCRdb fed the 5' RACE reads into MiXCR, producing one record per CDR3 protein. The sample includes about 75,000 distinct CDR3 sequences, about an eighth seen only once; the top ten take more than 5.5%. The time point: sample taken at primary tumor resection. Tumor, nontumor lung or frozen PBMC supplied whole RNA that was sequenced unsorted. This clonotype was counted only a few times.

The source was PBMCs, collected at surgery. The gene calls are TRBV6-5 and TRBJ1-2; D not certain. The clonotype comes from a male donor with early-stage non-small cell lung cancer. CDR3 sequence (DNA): TGTGCCAGCAGTGCGTTGGTTGACTATGGCTACACCTTC. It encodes CASSALVDYGYTF.